These T cell receptor beta chains were read from a single sample in a study of beta chain features in type 1 diabetes. Sequencing was performed with immunoSEQ multiplex PCR; in TCRdb, only in-frame clones are kept and a portion is missing. The data contain around 300,000 clones, about 8% of them singletons. Sequencing was done on a sample of central memory CD4+ T cells from blood. The receptors shown here come from a woman aged 18-35 years in good health. The CDR3 runs from the conserved cysteine through the conserved F or W. D genes are given only for firm matches. Size tells how often a clone was seen (once, few, many) or the class of an expanded clone, and some rows leave it out.

>TRBJ1-5|TRBV15|few|TRBD1
CATSRVTGGTDQPQHF
TGTGCCACCAGCAGAGTTACAGGGGGCACAGATCAGCCCCAGCATTTT
>TRBJ2-5|TRBV10-3|few|TRBD2
CATSRGTSGGETQYF
TGTGCCACTTCTCGTGGGACTAGCGGCGGAGAGACCCAGTACTTC
>TRBJ1-2|TRBV7-9|.|TRBD1
CASSPGQGGYGYTF
TGTGCCAGCAGCCCCGGACAGGGAGGATATGGCTACACCTTC
>TRBJ2-7|TRBV18|.|.
CASSPQQGTNEQYF
TGTGCCAGCTCACCACAGCAGGGCACGAACGAGCAGTACTTC
>TRBJ1-4|TRBV14|few|.
CASSRGIWEKLFF
TGTGCCAGCAGCAGGGGGATTTGGGAAAAACTGTTTTTT
>TRBJ1-2|TRBV28|.|TRBD1
CASSSLTGTAYGYTF
TGTGCCAGCAGTTCCCTTACCGGGACAGCCTATGGCTACACCTTC
>TRBJ2-1|TRBV30|few|TRBD1
CAWTRDRGFNEQFF
TGTGCCTGGACCCGGGACAGGGGTTTCAATGAGCAGTTCTTC
>TRBJ1-1|TRBV7-8|few|TRBD1
CASSIRTGANTEAFF
TGTGCCAGCAGCATCCGGACAGGAGCTAACACTGAAGCTTTCTTT
>TRBJ2-5|TRBV9|few|TRBD2
CASSVGLTSGQETQYF
TGTGCCAGCAGCGTAGGTTTGACTAGCGGCCAAGAGACCCAGTACTTC
>TRBJ1-6|TRBV9|.|TRBD1
CASSSTTGNSPLHF
TGTGCCAGCAGCTCCACGACAGGGAATTCACCCCTCCACTTT
>TRBJ1-6|TRBV7-2|.|.
CASTLRILGGVKNSPLHF
TGTGCCAGCACCTTGAGGATACTCGGTGGGGTAAAGAATTCACCCCTCCACTTT
>TRBJ2-1|TRBV7-2|.|.
CASSVRQEIYNEQFF
TGTGCCAGCAGCGTGAGACAGGAGATCTACAATGAGCAGTTCTTC
>TRBJ1-5|TRBV7-3|.|.
CASSSTHITNSNQPQHF
TGTGCCAGCAGCTCTACCCACATAACTAATAGCAATCAGCCCCAGCATTTT
>TRBJ2-3|TRBV19|.|.
CASSSSEAQYF
TGTGCCAGTAGTTCCTCAGAGGCGCAGTATTTT
>TRBJ1-1|TRBV29-1|.|.
CSATVDTEAFF
TGCAGCGCCACGGTCGACACTGAAGCTTTCTTT
>TRBJ2-3|TRBV11-2|few|.
CASSRQTDTQYF
TGTGCCAGCAGCCGACAGACAGATACGCAGTATTTT
>TRBJ1-5|TRBV4-1|few|.
CASSQGGVRSYSNQPQHF
TGCGCCAGCAGCCAAGGGGGGGTAAGGTCCTATAGCAATCAGCCCCAGCATTTT
>TRBJ2-5|TRBV5-1|.|.
CASSLGSGEAETQYF
TGCGCCAGCAGCTTGGGTTCCGGGGAGGCAGAGACCCAGTACTTC
>TRBJ1-5|TRBV6-1|.|.
CASEGSSRGYQPQHF
TGTGCCAGCGAGGGCTCCTCGCGGGGCTATCAGCCCCAGCATTTT
>TRBJ1-2|TRBV2|.|.
CASSVKGDYGYTF
TGTGCCAGCAGTGTTAAAGGTGACTATGGCTACACCTTC
>TRBJ2-3|TRBV21-1|.|.
CASSSPYGGTQYF
TGTGCCAGCAGCAGCCCGTATGGGGGTACGCAGTATTTT
>TRBJ1-5|TRBV28|few|.
CASSPLKGTGNQPQHF
TGTGCCAGCAGTCCCCTTAAGGGGACGGGGAATCAGCCCCAGCATTTT
>TRBJ1-3|TRBV7-9|.|TRBD1
CASSLPGTGGNTIYF
TGTGCCAGCAGCTTACCCGGGACAGGGGGCAACACCATATATTTT
>TRBJ2-2|TRBV7-3|few|TRBD1
CASSPSAGGITGELFF
TGTGCCAGCAGCCCAAGCGCAGGGGGCATCACCGGGGAGCTGTTTTTT
>TRBJ2-5|TRBV4-2|few|TRBD2
CASSPAGGRETQYF
TGTGCCAGCAGCCCAGCGGGGGGCCGGGAGACCCAGTACTTC
>TRBJ2-5|TRBV7-6|few|.
CASSLGSGLQETQYF
TGTGCCAGCAGCTTAGGTTCCGGGCTTCAAGAGACCCAGTACTTC
>TRBJ1-1|TRBV10-2|.|.
CASSELRMNTEAFF
TGCGCCAGCAGTGAGCTGCGAATGAACACTGAAGCTTTCTTT
>TRBJ1-4|TRBV11-2|.|.
CASSLPGFDEKLFF
TGTGCCAGCAGCTTACCAGGGTTCGATGAAAAACTGTTTTTT
>TRBJ2-4|TRBV27|.|.
CASSVGIAKNIQYF
TGTGCCAGCAGTGTGGGGATAGCCAAAAACATTCAGTACTTC
>TRBJ2-7|TRBV14|.|TRBD2
CASSRLAGRTYEQYF
TGTGCCAGCAGCCGGCTAGCGGGAAGAACCTACGAGCAGTACTTC
>TRBJ1-5|TRBV29-1|.|.
CSVGYTNSNQPQHF
TGCAGCGTTGGGTACACAAATAGCAATCAGCCCCAGCATTTT
>TRBJ1-6|TRBV27|few|TRBD1
CASSQTGFQYNSPLHF
TGTGCCAGCAGCCAGACAGGGTTTCAATATAATTCACCCCTCCACTTT
>TRBJ2-5|TRBV5-1|few|TRBD2
CASSSGGGGQETQYF
TGCGCCAGCAGCTCTGGCGGCGGGGGACAAGAGACCCAGTACTTC
>TRBJ1-1|TRBV11-2|.|.
CASSLGGKNTEAFF
TGTGCCAGCAGCTTAGGGGGGAAGAACACTGAAGCTTTCTTT
>TRBJ2-3|TRBV7-9|many|.
CASSLVGVSGDTQYF
TGTGCCAGCAGCTTAGTGGGGGTATCAGGAGATACGCAGTATTTT
>TRBJ1-1|TRBV29-1|.|.
CSAMDSEAFF
TGCAGCGCCATGGACAGTGAAGCTTTCTTT
>TRBJ2-3|TRBV6-6|few|.
CASRPAGTSTDTQYF
TGTGCCAGCAGACCAGCAGGAACTAGCACAGATACGCAGTATTTT
>TRBJ2-5|TRBV7-2|.|.
CASSLGDGLGETQYF
TGTGCCAGCAGCTTAGGGGACGGATTGGGAGAGACCCAGTACTTC
>TRBJ2-1|TRBV2|many|TRBD1
CASKGTGNYNEQFF
TGTGCCAGCAAAGGGACAGGGAACTACAATGAGCAGTTCTTC